One sample yielded the 27 T cell receptor beta chains listed below, sequenced in a study of post-analysis software for immune sequencing data. The study's findings and limits: In patients, about 5 TRBV segments were more frequent than in controls, with TRBV5-6, TRBV5-1 and TRBV20-1 among them.

These receptors lack a known antigen. Carried by the TCR beta cDNA libraries were unique molecular identifiers. A single record per CDR3 protein comes from TCRdb applying MiXCR to the PCR reads. The sample contains about 540,000 distinct CDR3 sequences, under 40% of which appear only once. Sample: blood. These receptors were taken from a girl aged 2-17 years with multiple sclerosis.

The rearrangement joins TRBV3-1 to TRBJ1-1; D remains ambiguous. V was pared by 3 bases and J by 6 bases, with 8 bases between. The CDR3 is 12 amino acids. Germline CDR1 is LGHDT and CDR2 is YNNKEL (reference sequence). Here the CDR3 DNA reads TGTGCCAGCAGCCATGGTCAATCTGAAGCTTTCTTT. Encoded protein: CASSHGQSEAFF.

The chain has TRBV6-4 and TRBJ2-3; the D gene is possibly TRBD2 (6 bases). Germline CDR1 is MRHNA and CDR2 is SNTAGT. V lost 4 bases and J 4 bases, leaving 9 bases between the germline ends. CDR3 length equals 13 residues. CDR3 in DNA: TGTGCCAGCAGTGTGGGGACTTCAGATACGCAGTATTTT. Encoded protein: CASSVGTSDTQYF.

This clonotype was seen a handful of times. The chain recombines TRBV20-1 with TRBJ2-1; 12 nucleotides agree with TRBD2. The CDR3 runs to 15 residues. V shed 5 bases and J 4 bases; nucleotides not matched to a gene: 6. CDR1 and CDR2 (germline): DFQATT, SNEGSKA (reference sequence). The CDR3 coding sequence is TGCAGTGCTGGCGCGACTAGCGGGGGATACAATGAGCAGTTCTTC. Amino acid sequence: CSAGATSGGYNEQFF.

The gene calls are TRBV10-3 and TRBJ1-5; the match to TRBD1 covers 8 bases. J was trimmed by 0 bases and V by 5 bases; bases with no gene match: 12. This CDR3 contains 18 residues. Germline V gene data show CDR1 as ENHRY and CDR2 as SYGVKD. As DNA, the CDR3 is TGTGCCATCAGTTCCCCTGGGCAGGGGGCGGGTAGCAATCAGCCCCAGCATTTT. This translates into CAISSPGQGAGSNQPQHF.

The rearrangement joins TRBV5-1 to TRBJ1-1, with D perhaps TRBD1 (5 bases). Germline CDR1 SGHRS, CDR2 YFSETQ. V was shortened by 0 bases and J by 0 bases, with 21 bases between the two germline ends. The CDR3 has 19 amino acids. In nucleotides, the CDR3 is TGCGCCAGCAGCTTGGCCCACTCCAACGAGGGGTTCATGAACACTGAAGCTTTCTTT. Encoded protein: CASSLAHSNEGFMNTEAFF. Complete variable domain (other parts from reference TRBV5-1 and TRBJ1-1): KAGVTQTPRYLIKTRGQQVTLSCSPISGHRSVSWYQQTPGQGLQFLFEYFSETQRNKGNFPGRFSGRQFSNSRSEMNVSTLELGDSALYLCASSLAHSNEGFMNTEAFFGQGTRLTVV.

The chain combines TRBV20-1 with TRBJ2-7; a weak D match, TRBD2 (6 bases). CDR1 is DFQATT, CDR2 SNEGSKA, per germline (reference sequence). The CDR3 consists of 16 residues. Trimming removed 4 bases at V and 4 bases at J, with 23 bases between. In DNA, the CDR3 is TGCAGTGCTACACTCCCTGGACGGGGGTCGGGTTACGAGCAGTACTTC. Translation gives CSATLPGRGSGYEQYF.

This clonotype was seen only a few times. The genes are TRBV7-3 and TRBJ1-2; TRBD1 is a possible D gene (5 bases). The germline CDR1 and CDR2 sequences are SGHTA and FQGTGA. CDR3 length: 12 residues. Trimming took off 7 bases at V and 5 bases at J, with 11 bases between the two ends. The CDR3 nucleotides are TGTGCCAGCACCGGGACTTTTTATGGCTACACCTTC. Its protein product is CASTGTFYGYTF.

This clonotype was recorded a few times. This chain uses TRBV5-1 with TRBJ1-1, with D possibly being TRBD1 (5 bases). The CDR3 runs 16 residues. Trimming cost V 4 bases and J 0 bases, with 16 bases left between them. In germline, CDR1 is SGHRS, CDR2 YFSETQ. The CDR3 loop is CASSRSWQGVNTEAFF. The CDR3 coding sequence is TGCGCCAGCAGCAGGTCCTGGCAGGGTGTGAACACTGAAGCTTTCTTT.

The V gene is TRBV12-3 or TRBV12-4, the J gene TRBJ2-6; D perhaps matches TRBD2 (6 bases). The CDR3 consists of 16 residues. V shed 5 bases and J shed 1 base, with 12 bases lying between them. DNA for the CDR3: TGTGCCAGCAGTCTCCCCGGGGGATCTGGGGCCAACGTCCTGACTTTC. Its protein is CASSLPGGSGANVLTF.

This chain connects TRBV6-1 to TRBJ2-7, with 10 bases fitting TRBD1. The junction had 6 bases not matched to a gene; V was cut back by 7 bases and J by 0 bases. CDR1 MNHNS and CDR2 SASEGT come from the germline V gene. The CDR3 has 15 amino acids. CDR3: CASIWDRGYSYEQYF. The CDR3 coding sequence is TGTGCCAGCATTTGGGACAGGGGCTACTCCTACGAGCAGTACTTC.

The chain carries TRBV7-3 and TRBJ2-3; D remains unclear. V was shortened by 1 base and J by 0 bases, with 5 bases between the two germline ends. This CDR3 has 14 amino acids. Germline CDR1 SGHTA, CDR2 FQGTGA. The CDR3 bases are TGTGCCAGCAGCTTAAGCCTTAGCACAGATACGCAGTATTTT. Protein: CASSLSLSTDTQYF.

The V and J genes are TRBV7-2 and TRBJ2-5, with 9 bases lining up with TRBD2. Unmatched junction bases numbered 8, after V lost 4 bases and J lost 5 bases. This CDR3 spans 15 amino acids. CDR1 is SGHTA, CDR2 FQGNSA, per germline. The DNA for the CDR3 is TGTGCCAGCAGCTCCCCGCGGGGGGGCCCTGAGACCCAGTACTTC. This encodes CASSSPRGGPETQYF.

V and J are TRBV20-1 and TRBJ2-7; 9 bases align to TRBD1. The junction had 8 bases not matched to a gene; V was cut back by 6 bases and J by 5 bases. The CDR3 runs 13 residues. The germline gives CDR1 DFQATT, CDR2 SNEGSKA (reference sequence). The chain's CDR3 is CSAWGTGNDEQYF. The CDR3 bases are TGCAGTGCCTGGGGGACAGGGAACGACGAGCAGTACTTC.

The rearrangement joins TRBV7-2 to TRBJ2-1; 8 bases align to TRBD2. Germline V gene data show CDR1 as SGHTA and CDR2 as FQGNSA. The V and J ends lost 8 bases and 4 bases, in that order; junction bases with no gene match: 10. The CDR3 totals 15 residues. This CDR3 is CASGWGGGSYNEQFF. The CDR3 nucleotides read TGTGCCAGCGGTTGGGGCGGGGGGTCTTACAATGAGCAGTTCTTC.

The rearrangement joins TRBV5-4 to TRBJ2-3, with 15 positions matching TRBD2. The CDR3 is 19 residues long. The trim removed 5 bases at V and 2 bases at J, leaving 12 bases unmatched. Germline assignment: CDR1 SGHNT and CDR2 YYREEE (reference sequence). The CDR3 is CASSREPGLAGGTTDTQYF. DNA of the CDR3: TGTGCCAGCAGTCGCGAACCGGGACTAGCGGGGGGAACCACAGATACGCAGTATTTT.

This chain links TRBV29-1 with TRBJ1-4; no definite D call. The V and J ends lost 6 bases and 7 bases respectively, with 12 bases between them. Germline V lookup: CDR1 SQVTM, CDR2 ANQGSEA. This CDR3 contains 12 residues. CDR3 in amino acids: CSVGRGGEKLFF. The CDR3 DNA sequence: TGCAGCGTAGGGAGAGGAGGTGAAAAACTGTTTTTT.

The V and J genes are TRBV12-3 or TRBV12-4 and TRBJ2-3; D call uncertain. The CDR3 loop spans 14 amino acids. V lost 1 base, J lost 3 bases, and 8 bases lay in between. CDR3: CASSLEMGTDTQYF. As DNA, the CDR3 is TGTGCCAGCAGTTTAGAGATGGGGACAGATACGCAGTATTTT.

This clonotype was counted at least ten times. The chain has TRBV12-3 or TRBV12-4 and TRBJ2-1, with TRBD2 as a possible D gene (5 bases). V shed 5 bases and J shed 1 base, with 9 bases lying between them. This CDR3 is built from 14 residues. This CDR3 is CASSPSGSYNEQFF. CDR3 sequence (DNA): TGTGCCAGCAGTCCCTCGGGGTCCTACAATGAGCAGTTCTTC.

This clonotype was observed a handful of times. The chain employs TRBV28 and TRBJ2-3; a weak D match, TRBD2 (6 bases). V lost 5 bases, J lost 2 bases, and 17 bases lay in between. The CDR3 totals 16 residues. In germline, CDR1 is MDHEN, CDR2 SYDVKM. DNA for the CDR3: TGTGCCAGCAGTGCTACAGGCGGGGCCATCACAGATACGCAGTATTTT. Translating gives CASSATGGAITDTQYF.

There are a few counts of this clonotype. This chain uses TRBV7-9 with TRBJ2-3, with TRBD1 matching over 7 bases. The germline gives CDR1 SEHNR, CDR2 FQNEAQ (reference sequence). J was trimmed by 0 bases and V by 2 bases; bases with no gene match: 2. The CDR3 runs 15 residues. The CDR3 DNA reads as TGTGCCAGCAGCTTACAGGGACAGAGCACAGATACGCAGTATTTT. Residues: CASSLQGQSTDTQYF.

This clonotype was seen more than once but under ten times. This chain connects TRBV5-5 to TRBJ2-3; maybe TRBD2 (6 bases). Trimming removed 4 bases from V and 4 bases from J, with 13 bases in between. Germline CDR1 reads SGHKS; CDR2 reads YYEKEE (reference sequence). The CDR3 contains 14 residues. The CDR3 region is CASSPEWGADTQYF. The CDR3 bases are TGTGCCAGCAGCCCCGAATGGGGGGCAGATACGCAGTATTTT. Complete variable domain (other parts from reference TRBV5-5 and TRBJ2-3): DAGVTQSPTHLIKTRGQQVTLRCSPISGHKSVSWYQQVLGQGPQFIFQYYEKEERGRGNFPDRFSARQFPNYSSELNVNALLLGDSALYLCASSPEWGADTQYFGPGTRLTVL.

In this sample, this clonotype turned up a few times. The J gene is TRBJ2-7, the V gene TRBV5-1; no reliable D call. In germline, CDR1 is SGHRS, CDR2 YFSETQ. This CDR3 is 12 amino acids long. V was pared by 3 bases and J by 3 bases, with 7 bases between. The CDR3 loop reads CASSWRDYEQYF. For the CDR3, the DNA is TGCGCCAGCAGCTGGAGAGACTACGAGCAGTACTTC.

This chain joins TRBV6-5 and TRBJ2-3, with 15 bases identical to TRBD2. Per the germline V gene, CDR1 is MNHEY and CDR2 is SVGAGI. The CDR3 extends over 16 amino acids. Trimming took 6 bases from V and 5 from J; bases not matched to a gene: 6. Written as DNA, the CDR3 is TGTGCCAGCAGCAGAGGACTAGCGGGGGGGTTAGATACGCAGTATTTT. It codes for CASSRGLAGGLDTQYF.

This clonotype was detected a few times. The gene calls are TRBV6-5 and TRBJ2-3, with 13 positions matching TRBD2. This CDR3 has 16 residues. Germline assignment: CDR1 MNHEY and CDR2 SVGAGI. Trimming took 2 bases from V and 1 from J; bases not matched to a gene: 0. The CDR3 loop is CASSYGLAGGTDTQYF. CDR3 bases: TGTGCCAGCAGTTACGGACTAGCGGGGGGCACAGATACGCAGTATTTT.

This clonotype was seen more than once but under ten times. V usage is TRBV7-8 and J usage is TRBJ2-4; the match to TRBD2 covers 7 bases. Germline V CDR1 and CDR2: SGHVS, FQNEAQ. The junction had 9 bases not matched to a gene; V was cut back by 1 base and J by 3 bases. The CDR3 totals 17 residues. In DNA form, the CDR3 reads TGTGCCAGCAGCTTAGAGTACGGTGGGGGGGGCAAAAACATTCAGTACTTC. Protein product: CASSLEYGGGGKNIQYF.

V usage is TRBV6-1 and J usage is TRBJ1-5, with unresolved D. With 2 bases removed from V and 8 bases from J, the gap between germline ends came to 16 bases. The V gene's germline CDR1 is MNHNS and CDR2 SASEGT. This CDR3 region has 15 residues. CDR3 DNA: TGTGCCAGCAGTGAACGAGGGCGGGTGAGGGAGCCCCAGCATTTT. Translating it yields CASSERGRVREPQHF.

This clonotype has a count of ten or more. This sequence joins TRBV29-1 and TRBJ2-5, with D possibly being TRBD2 (5 bases). The end of the DNA aligns better with TRBJ2-7, so the J call may be wrong. This CDR3 spans 13 amino acids. CDR1 SQVTM and CDR2 ANQGSEA come from the germline V gene. The CDR3 DNA follows: TGCAGCGTTGAAGGACCCGGGATTACCGAGCAGTACTTC. It translates to CSVEGPGITEQYF.